A single T cell receptor (beta chain) is shown here with its context. Its matching antigen is unknown. The record originates from a study of cytomegalovirus exposure and HLA in healthy donors. Study-wide points: For most subjects, TCR beta sequences were reported to predict HLA-A and HLA-B alleles with accuracy.

While unrecorded immune exposures were likely, the donors were nominally healthy when sampled. V lost 4 bases and J lost 5, with 12 bases in between. Per germline, CDR1 SGHVS and CDR2 FNYEAQ. This CDR3 is built from 13 residues. Primers included in the PCR were 60 Vbeta and 13 Jbeta primers. Original methodology: The authors later counted roughly 77 million unique TCR beta chains, around 9.9 million of them shared. Clones were read by immunoSEQ multiplex PCR, and TCRdb kept only the in-frame ones, dropping some. From that table come the V and J calls and clone size; the DNA was used to work out D and trimming. The sample consists of around 70,000 clones, less than 65% of them appearing once.

The source is a man younger than 40 in good health and CMV-seronegative. This chain links TRBV7-6 with TRBJ2-7, with a possible D match to TRBD1 (6 bases). The specimen was PBMCs. In DNA, the CDR3 is TGTGCCAGCAGCTGGACAGTGCGCCACGAGCAGTACTTC. Its translation: CASSWTVRHEQYF.